These 27 T cell receptor beta chains came from one sample sequenced in a study of shared clonotypes between healthy human individuals. The method was immunoSEQ multiplex PCR; TCRdb's version includes in-frame clones alone and lacks a portion of them. The table has approximately 120,000 clones, more than 65% seen once. The sequenced material came from memory CD8+ T cells sorted from blood. The sample's subset: CD45RO+ cells pooled with CCR7-negative TemRA cells. These receptors came from a woman aged 30 to 39 in good health.

This clone appeared a few times. The J gene is TRBJ1-1, the V gene TRBV5-1; D gene unclear. V gave up 2 bases and J gave up 1 base, with 9 bases separating them. CDR3 length equals 14 residues. CDR1 is SGHRS and CDR2 is YFSETQ in the germline V gene. Written as DNA, the CDR3 is TGCGCCAGCAGCTTCGGCAATACGAACACTGAAGCTTTCTTT. It encodes CASSFGNTNTEAFF.

The chain joins TRBV27 to TRBJ1-5; no clear D gene. Trimming took off 6 bases at V and 1 base at J, with 13 bases between the two ends. This CDR3 region has 15 residues. In germline, CDR1 is MNHEY, CDR2 SMNVEV (reference sequence). DNA for the CDR3: TGTGCCAGCAGACCCCGCGGTGCGAGCAATCAGCCCCAGCATTTT. Protein product: CASRPRGASNQPQHF.

This clone came up once. Its ends do not fully match the called genes, so a read error is possible. The chain links TRBV19 to TRBJ1-1; no clear D. CDR1 and CDR2 (germline): LNHDA, SQIVND (reference sequence). The CDR3 runs 13 residues. CDR3 nucleotides: TGTGCCAGTAGTTTATGGAGCCGTACTGGAGCTTTCTTT. It codes for CASSLWSRTGAFF.

The gene calls are TRBV5-1 and TRBJ2-2, with TRBD2 identical over 7 bases. Trimming removed 0 bases from V and 3 bases from J; junction bases left unmatched: 5. The CDR3 runs to 16 residues. The germline V gene has CDR1 SGHRS and CDR2 YFSETQ. CDR3 amino acids: CASSLELAVYTGELFF. DNA of the CDR3: TGCGCCAGCAGCTTGGAGCTAGCGGTATACACCGGGGAGCTGTTTTTT.

This CDR3 is CASSVTSGSFQETQYF. The CDR3 region has the DNA TGTGCCAGCAGTGTGACTAGCGGGAGTTTCCAAGAGACCCAGTACTTC. V gene TRBV25-1 combines with J gene TRBJ2-5; 12 bases map to TRBD2. Losses at the gene ends were 4 bases for V and 1 base for J; bases not matched to a gene: 4. CDR3 length equals 16 residues. Germline V gene lookup returns CDR1 MGHDK and CDR2 SYGVNS.

The V gene is TRBV4-2, the J gene TRBJ2-3; TRBD2 aligns across 10 bases. The CDR3 runs to 16 residues. Germline CDR1 and CDR2: LGHNA and YNFKEQ. V shed 0 bases, J shed 5 bases, and the junction held 5 bases outside the gene matches. CDR3 nucleotides: TGTGCCAGCAGCCAAGAAGCGGGAGGGCATGTAGATACGCAGTATTTT. Protein product: CASSQEAGGHVDTQYF.

In nucleotides, the CDR3 is TGTGCCAGCAGCTTAGATCTTGGACAGGGGACGGGCTACACCTTC. Its translation is CASSLDLGQGTGYTF. The rearrangement uses TRBV11-2 and TRBJ1-2; 9 bases fit TRBD1. Losses at the gene ends were 0 bases for V and 8 bases for J; bases not matched to a gene: 7. The germline V gene encodes CDR1 SGHAT and CDR2 FQNNGV. This CDR3 is built from 15 residues. Drawing the rest from reference TRBV11-2 and TRBJ1-2, the complete variable domain is EAGVAQSPRYKIIEKRQSVAFWCNPISGHATLYWYQQILGQGPKLLIQFQNNGVVDDSQLPKDRFSAERLKGVDSTLKIQPAKLEDSAVYLCASSLDLGQGTGYTFGSGTRLTVV.

The chain joins TRBV7-9 to TRBJ1-5; no clear D. This CDR3 is built from 17 residues. Germline CDR1 SEHNR, CDR2 FQNEAQ (reference sequence). Trimming pared 3 bases from V and 0 bases from J, leaving 15 bases between. CDR3 coding DNA: TGTGCCAGCAGCTTTACCCGTGACAAACATAGCAATCAGCCCCAGCATTTT. Translation gives CASSFTRDKHSNQPQHF.

This clone has a count of ten or more. The rearrangement links TRBV7-8 to TRBJ2-7; no clear D gene. Trimming took 3 bases from V and 2 from J, leaving 14 bases between them. The CDR3 spans 15 residues. Per germline, CDR1 SGHVS and CDR2 FQNEAQ. This chain's CDR3 is CASSFPPRPPYEQYF. The CDR3 DNA reads TGTGCCAGCAGCTTTCCCCCAAGGCCCCCCTACGAGCAGTACTTC.

The genes are TRBV28 and TRBJ2-7; 10 bases align to TRBD2. The CDR3 length is 13 residues. Per germline, CDR1 MDHEN and CDR2 SYDVKM. The junction had 2 bases not matched to a gene; V was cut back by 6 bases and J by 3 bases. CDR3 amino acids: CASRRTSGYEQYF. For the CDR3, the DNA is TGTGCCAGCAGGAGGACTAGCGGCTACGAGCAGTACTTC.

The chain uses TRBV4-1 and TRBJ2-1; 9 bases fit TRBD2. Trimming took 2 bases from V and 6 from J; bases not matched to a gene: 14. Germline V lookup: CDR1 MGHRA, CDR2 YSYEKL. There are 18 residues in the CDR3. The CDR3 DNA sequence: TGCGCCAGCAGCCAAAAAAAGTATAGCGGGAGTTTTCCCAATGAGCAGTTCTTC. Its translation: CASSQKKYSGSFPNEQFF.

This clone has just a few counts. The rearrangement uses TRBV15 and TRBJ1-1; D gene unclear. V dropped 3 bases and J dropped 6 bases, with 11 bases sitting between them. Germline assignment: CDR1 LNHNV and CDR2 YYDKDF (reference sequence). This CDR3 is 13 amino acids long. Written as DNA, the CDR3 is TGTGCCACCAGCAGCCGAGGACTTTCTGAAGCTTTCTTT. Residues: CATSSRGLSEAFF.

Only a few counts were recorded for this clone. V usage is TRBV28 and J usage is TRBJ1-4; weak D call: TRBD1 (6 bases). The CDR3 spans 16 residues. Trimming removed 3 bases from V and 8 bases from J, with 19 bases in between. Germline V gives CDR1 MDHEN, CDR2 SYDVKM. The CDR3 here is CASSFALGRGEEKLFF. As DNA, the CDR3 is TGTGCCAGCAGTTTCGCTCTGGGCAGGGGTGAGGAAAAACTGTTTTTT.

CDR3 in DNA: TGTGCCAGCAGCCTCACGAGACTAGCGGGGTCCTACGAGCAGTACTTC. Encoded protein: CASSLTRLAGSYEQYF. The genes are TRBV6-6 and TRBJ2-7; 11 bases fit TRBD2. V gave up 6 bases and J gave up 1 base; unmatched junction bases: 8. Germline V gives CDR1 MNHNY, CDR2 SVGAGI (reference sequence). The CDR3 extends over 16 amino acids.

V gene TRBV6-1 combines with J gene TRBJ2-7, with D possibly being TRBD1 or TRBD2 (5 bases each). Per the germline V gene, CDR1 is MNHNS and CDR2 is SASEGT. This CDR3 region has 14 residues. Trimming took 4 bases from V and 2 from J, leaving 12 bases between them. The DNA for the CDR3 is TGTGCCAGCAGTGGAGGGACCGATGCCTACGAGCAGTACTTC. Translated: CASSGGTDAYEQYF.

This clone came up a few times. This sequence joins TRBV10-3 and TRBJ2-5, with 9 nucleotides matching TRBD1. The J call may be wrong; the DNA end is better matched by TRBJ2-7. The CDR3 spans 14 residues. Germline values: CDR1 ENHRY, CDR2 SYGVKD. DNA for the CDR3: TGTGCCATCAGGGAGGGACAGGGCATAGGCGAGCAGTACTTC. It yields the protein CAIREGQGIGEQYF.

The CDR3 nucleotides read TGCGCCAGCGGGGTGTCGGACCTAATGTCCTATGGCTACACCTTC. Translation: CASGVSDLMSYGYTF. This chain uses TRBV5-1 with TRBJ1-2; unclear D gene. CDR1 SGHRS and CDR2 YFSETQ come from the germline V gene. The CDR3 spans 15 residues. Trimming took 7 bases from V and 4 from J, leaving 20 bases between them.

The chain has TRBV27 and TRBJ2-5; D ambiguous. The end of the DNA fits TRBJ2-7 better, so the J call may be wrong. This CDR3 contains 13 residues. Germline lookup yields CDR1 MNHEY and CDR2 SMNVEV (reference sequence). CDR3 sequence (DNA): TGTGCCAGCAGTTTACGAGCCTACTACGAGCAGTACTTC. Encoded protein: CASSLRAYYEQYF.

The chain is built from TRBV6-6 and TRBJ1-1, with D maybe TRBD1 (6 bases). Deletions cut 7 bases from V and 1 base from J, with 16 bases between. The CDR3 sequence is 15 residues long. Germline lookup yields CDR1 MNHNY and CDR2 SVGAGI (reference sequence). The CDR3 spells CASTPGWGANTEAFF. For the CDR3, the DNA is TGTGCCAGCACCCCTGGGTGGGGGGCGAACACTGAAGCTTTCTTT.

V is TRBV5-1 and J is TRBJ2-2, with no clear D. CDR3 length equals 12 residues. CDR1 is SGHRS, CDR2 YFSETQ, per germline. V shed 5 bases and J shed 2 bases, with 4 bases lying between them. In nucleotides, the CDR3 is TGCGCCAGCAGAATCAACACCGGGGAGCTGTTTTTT. It codes for CASRINTGELFF.

The chain employs TRBV29-1 and TRBJ1-4, with 8 bases that match TRBD1. This CDR3 has 14 amino acids. Germline V gene sequence: CDR1 SQVTM, CDR2 ANQGSEA. Germline trimming cut 6 bases from V and 5 bases from J; bases unmatched to any gene: 8. CDR3 in amino acids: CSVDRTGKNEKLFF. Written as DNA, the CDR3 is TGCAGCGTCGATAGGACAGGGAAAAATGAAAAACTGTTTTTT.

The chain couples TRBV5-1 to TRBJ2-2, with D possibly called TRBD1 or TRBD2 (6 bases each). The V gene lost 1 base and the J gene lost 4 bases, with 14 bases spanning the gap. CDR1 and CDR2 (germline): SGHRS, YFSETQ. There are 16 residues in the CDR3. Written as DNA, the CDR3 is TGCGCCAGCAGCTTGATAGGGGGGCCCTCCACCGGGGAGCTGTTTTTT. It specifies CASSLIGGPSTGELFF.

The chain has TRBV4-2 and TRBJ2-3; possibly TRBD2 for D (7 bases). Germline V gene lookup returns CDR1 LGHNA and CDR2 YNFKEQ. Trimming cost V 0 bases and J 7 bases, with 29 bases left between them. The CDR3 is 20 amino acids. The DNA for the CDR3 is TGTGCCAGCAGCCAAGAAGTCGGGGGGCGCGTCCTTAAGGTGTTGTATACGCAGTATTTT. Protein: CASSQEVGGRVLKVLYTQYF.

This chain links TRBV15 with TRBJ1-2, with D hard to call. CDR1 is LNHNV, CDR2 YYDKDF, per germline (reference sequence). This CDR3 is built from 14 residues. V was pared by 2 bases and J by 3 bases, with 10 bases between. The CDR3 DNA is TGTGCCACCAGCAGAAGGCCCCGGGACTATGGCTACACCTTC. Amino acid sequence: CATSRRPRDYGYTF.

J is TRBJ2-2 and V is TRBV6-5, with 13 bases lining up with TRBD2. CDR3 length: 14 amino acids. CDR1 and CDR2 from the germline V gene are MNHEY and SVGAGI. With V trimmed by 10 bases and J by 5 bases, 4 bases remained unmatched. CDR3: CATWTSGGTGELFF. The CDR3 DNA follows: TGTGCCACCTGGACTAGCGGGGGTACCGGGGAGCTGTTTTTT.

The chain combines TRBV5-4 with TRBJ2-1; D uncertain. V was cut by 4 bases and J by 5 bases, with 7 bases left in between. Germline-derived CDR1 and CDR2 are SGHNT and YYREEE (reference sequence). The CDR3 length is 12 residues. CDR3 protein: CASSLADNEQFF. The CDR3 DNA reads as TGTGCCAGCAGCCTTGCGGACAATGAGCAGTTCTTC. Drawing the rest from reference TRBV5-4 and TRBJ2-1, the complete variable domain is ETGVTQSPTHLIKTRGQQVTLRCSSQSGHNTVSWYQQALGQGPQFIFQYYREEENGRGNFPPRFSGLQFPNYSSELNVNALELDDSALYLCASSLADNEQFFGPGTRLTVL.

This clone showed up just once. The J gene is TRBJ2-7, the V gene TRBV4-2; 7 positions match TRBD1. V gave up 0 bases and J gave up 5 bases; unmatched junction bases: 10. Germline lookup yields CDR1 LGHNA and CDR2 YNFKEQ. CDR3 size: 16 residues. In DNA, the CDR3 is TGTGCCAGCAGCCAAGATAGATTAGGTGGGACAGACGAGCAGTACTTC. This sequence encodes CASSQDRLGGTDEQYF.